The 27 T cell receptor beta chains below come from one sample, sequenced in a study of CD8+CD57+ T cells in acquired aplastic anemia. Patients chosen for sequencing had CD8+CD57+ cells that had expanded, as shown by flow cytometry. Genomic DNA was employed as the template in profiling TCR beta VDJ and CDR3. TCRdb reprocessed the reads via MiXCR and lists one record per CDR3 protein. The data contain about 150,000 distinct CDR3 sequences, 52% of them singletons. The sequenced material came from sorted CD4+, CD8+, or CD8+CD57+ T cells (not recorded which) from PBMCs. The source is a human donor with aplastic anemia.

The V gene is TRBV27, the J gene TRBJ2-7; D could derive from TRBD1 or TRBD2 (5 bases each). V was pared by 3 bases and J by 2 bases, with 14 bases between. Germline V gene sequence: CDR1 MNHEY, CDR2 SMNVEV (reference sequence). CDR3 length equals 15 residues. As DNA, the CDR3 is TGTGCCAGCAGTTTCGCCGGGACGGGGACCTACGAGCAGTACTTC. Protein sequence: CASSFAGTGTYEQYF.

The chain employs TRBV14 and TRBJ2-7; the D gene is possibly TRBD1 (5 bases). The germline V gene has CDR1 SGHDN and CDR2 FVKESK. This CDR3 has 12 residues. V was trimmed by 0 bases and J by 5 bases, leaving 5 bases between them. The CDR3 here is CASSQDRDEQYF. CDR3 in DNA: TGTGCCAGCAGCCAAGACAGGGACGAGCAGTACTTC.

CDR3 bases: TGTGCCAGCAGCTCGGGGCGGGGAGCCGGTGGGGAGCAGTTCTTC. Translated, it gives CASSSGRGAGGEQFF. The rearrangement links TRBV9 to TRBJ2-1, with D perhaps TRBD2 (6 bases). This CDR3 has 15 residues. Per germline, CDR1 SGDLS and CDR2 YYNGEE. Between the trimmed V and J ends, which lost 4 bases and 10 bases, there was a span of 21 bases.

The sample holds many counts of this clonotype. The chain joins TRBV9 to TRBJ2-1; D is ambiguous. The ends were cut back, 7 bases at V and 10 bases at J, with 12 bases in the middle. Germline V gene sequence: CDR1 SGDLS, CDR2 YYNGEE. This CDR3 has 11 amino acids. The CDR3 sequence: CASGGVMEQFF. The CDR3 nucleotides read TGTGCCAGCGGTGGGGTAATGGAGCAGTTCTTC.

The chain carries TRBV19 and TRBJ1-2; 8 nucleotides line up with TRBD1. The germline gives CDR1 LNHDA, CDR2 SQIVND (reference sequence). The CDR3 loop spans 16 amino acids. The V segment lost 0 bases and the J segment 4 bases; nucleotides outside the gene matches: 7. CDR3 sequence (DNA): TGTGCCAGTAGTATAGATTCCCCAGGGGGCGGCTATGGCTACACCTTC. Amino acid sequence: CASSIDSPGGGYGYTF.

This clonotype turned up a few times. This chain joins TRBV20-1 and TRBJ2-1; the D gene is possibly TRBD2 (5 bases). Trimming left V 5 bases short and J 0 bases short, with 11 bases between. Per germline, CDR1 DFQATT and CDR2 SNEGSKA (reference sequence). The CDR3 extends over 14 amino acids. The CDR3 coding sequence is TGCAGTGCTCGAGCGGCGCGCTCCTACAATGAGCAGTTCTTC. Protein product: CSARAARSYNEQFF.

This clonotype appeared many times. The CDR3 protein is CASSRAPGTHGYTF. CDR3 nucleotides: TGTGCCAGCAGCCGAGCCCCAGGGACCCATGGCTACACCTTC. The chain is built from TRBV7-9 and TRBJ1-2; possible D gene TRBD1, 5 bases. CDR1 and CDR2 (germline): SEHNR, FQNEAQ (reference sequence). Trimming left V 5 bases short and J 6 bases short, with 16 bases between. The CDR3 is made up of 14 amino acids.

The chain recombines TRBV10-3 with TRBJ2-1; 7 bases match TRBD2. Germline V lookup: CDR1 ENHRY, CDR2 SYGVKD. This CDR3 comprises 15 residues. With V trimmed by 10 bases and J by 8 bases, 17 bases remained unmatched. CDR3: CANTHLGGGYHEQFF. The CDR3 region has the DNA TGTGCCAACACCCACCTTGGCGGGGGTTATCATGAGCAGTTCTTC.

The CDR3: CATSDWGGSETQYF. The CDR3 DNA reads as TGTGCCACCAGTGATTGGGGGGGGAGCGAGACCCAGTACTTC. This rearrangement joins TRBV24-1 to TRBJ2-5; 7 nucleotides match TRBD2. The J segment lost 5 bases and the V segment lost 2 bases, leaving 4 bases of the junction unmatched. CDR1 and CDR2 from the germline V gene are KGHDR and SFDVKD. CDR3 size: 14 residues.

This clonotype was counted many times. The V gene is TRBV5-1, the J gene TRBJ1-5; D is unresolved. Trimming stripped 0 bases from V and 0 bases from J, with 10 bases between. Germline V gives CDR1 SGHRS, CDR2 YFSETQ. CDR3 length: 16 amino acids. The CDR3 here is CASSLGDSSSNQPQHF. The CDR3 DNA reads TGCGCCAGCAGCTTGGGCGACTCAAGTAGCAATCAGCCCCAGCATTTT. The full variable domain, rest sourced from reference TRBV5-1 and TRBJ1-5, is KAGVTQTPRYLIKTRGQQVTLSCSPISGHRSVSWYQQTPGQGLQFLFEYFSETQRNKGNFPGRFSGRQFSNSRSEMNVSTLELGDSALYLCASSLGDSSSNQPQHFGDGTRLSIL.

The chain links TRBV25-1 to TRBJ2-1; D is perhaps TRBD2 (5 bases). Trimming removed 8 bases at V and 1 base at J, with 15 bases between. The CDR3 extends over 15 amino acids. CDR1 and CDR2 (germline): MGHDK, SYGVNS. Here the CDR3 DNA reads TGTGCCAGCGGCCAACCGGGATCTTCCTACAATGAGCAGTTCTTC. It codes for CASGQPGSSYNEQFF.

This clonotype was picked up a small number of times. The chain recombines TRBV7-6 with TRBJ1-6; D may be TRBD1 (5 bases). Per the germline V gene, CDR1 is SGHVS and CDR2 is FNYEAQ. Between the trimmed V and J ends, which lost 4 bases and 9 bases, there was a span of 10 bases. This CDR3 comprises 13 residues. CDR3 in DNA: TGTGCCAGCAGCTACTCAGGGTCTTCACCCCTCCACTTT. Protein sequence: CASSYSGSSPLHF.

A single count supports this clonotype. The chain joins TRBV10-3 to TRBJ1-2; D is uncertain. Germline values: CDR1 ENHRY, CDR2 SYGVKD. This CDR3 comprises 12 residues. The V gene lost 11 bases and the J gene lost 8 bases, with 18 bases spanning the gap. This CDR3 is CAASSGSEGYTF. Written as DNA, the CDR3 is TGTGCCGCATCGAGTGGGAGCGAAGGCTACACCTTC.

There are a few counts of this clonotype. This chain links TRBV10-3 with TRBJ1-1, with 7 positions matching TRBD1. From germline, CDR1 is ENHRY and CDR2 SYGVKD. With V trimmed by 4 bases and J by 1 base, 9 bases remained unmatched. The CDR3 consists of 16 residues. This CDR3 reads CAISGRGNVGNTEAFF. The CDR3, as DNA: TGTGCCATCAGTGGCAGGGGGAACGTGGGGAACACTGAAGCTTTCTTT.

This clonotype was found once. Just one base apart from a much larger clone, this may be a read error. V gene TRBV6-1 combines with J gene TRBJ2-1; 7 nucleotides line up with TRBD2. The germline CDR1 and CDR2 sequences are MNHNS and SASEGT. V shed 3 bases, J shed 8 bases, and the junction held 4 bases outside the gene matches. The CDR3 length is 13 residues. The CDR3 DNA is TGTGCCAGCAGTGATGGGGGAGGGGATGAGCAGTTCTTC. It yields the protein CASSDGGGDEQFF.

This clonotype was seen repeatedly, ten times or more. This rearrangement joins TRBV6-1 to TRBJ1-5; no definite D call. This CDR3 has 11 residues. V lost 5 bases, J lost 9 bases, and 8 bases lay in between. CDR1 and CDR2 (germline): MNHNS, SASEGT. The DNA for the CDR3 is TGTGCCAGCAGTAAACCGGGGCCCCAGCATTTT. This sequence encodes CASSKPGPQHF.

This clonotype has ten or more counts. The chain is built from TRBV12-5 and TRBJ2-5; TRBD2 aligns across 7 bases. Germline CDR1 reads LGHNT; CDR2 reads FRNRAP. CDR3 length: 15 residues. V gave up 0 bases and J gave up 3 bases; unmatched junction bases: 4. Here the CDR3 reads CASGLVALAEETQYF. CDR3 DNA: TGTGCTAGTGGTTTGGTAGCGCTAGCGGAAGAGACCCAGTACTTC.

The chain is built from TRBV20-1 and TRBJ1-5, with unresolved D. This CDR3 has 12 amino acids. V was pared by 0 bases and J by 6 bases, with 6 bases between. Germline V gene sequence: CDR1 DFQATT, CDR2 SNEGSKA (reference sequence). This chain's CDR3 is CSARDGPQPQHF. The CDR3 DNA sequence: TGCAGTGCTAGAGACGGGCCTCAGCCCCAGCATTTT.

This clonotype was counted at least ten times. The J gene is TRBJ1-1, the V gene TRBV19; TRBD1 matches 7 bases. Unmatched junction bases numbered 8, after V lost 6 bases and J lost 4 bases. The CDR3 runs 14 residues. The germline gives CDR1 LNHDA, CDR2 SQIVND (reference sequence). CDR3: CASRDPRDSTEAFF. As DNA, the CDR3 is TGTGCCAGTAGGGACCCTCGGGACAGCACTGAAGCTTTCTTT. Based on the CDR3 plus reference TRBV19 and TRBJ1-1, the full variable domain is DGGITQSPKYLFRKEGQNVTLSCEQNLNHDAMYWYRQDPGQGLRLIYYSQIVNDFQKGDIAEGYSVSREKKESFPLTVTSAQKNPTAFYLCASRDPRDSTEAFFGQGTRLTVV.

This clonotype showed up many times. V gene TRBV24-1 combines with J gene TRBJ2-5, with TRBD2 matching over 8 bases. Trimming removed 3 bases from V and 1 base from J; junction bases left unmatched: 3. The CDR3 length is 15 residues. The V gene's germline CDR1 is KGHDR and CDR2 SFDVKD. CDR3 DNA: TGTGCCACCAGTGATCGGGGGGGGGGCCAAGAGACCCAGTACTTC. Amino acid sequence: CATSDRGGGQETQYF.

This clonotype occurred many times. The chain employs TRBV2 and TRBJ2-3, with D perhaps being TRBD1 or TRBD2 (7 bases each). V gave up 6 bases and J gave up 8 bases, with 24 bases separating them. The CDR3 sequence is 16 residues long. Germline CDR1 reads SNHLY; CDR2 reads FYNNEI. The CDR3 DNA reads as TGTGCCAGCAGCGGGGGGACAGCCCAACAAAGGGCTACGCAGTATTTT. It specifies CASSGGTAQQRATQYF.

The chain uses TRBV5-1 and TRBJ2-3, with unresolved D. V shed 4 bases and J shed 0 bases, with 15 bases lying between them. From germline, CDR1 is SGHRS and CDR2 YFSETQ. The CDR3 length is 16 residues. CDR3 in amino acids: CASSASGRSSTDTQYF. Written as DNA, the CDR3 is TGCGCCAGCAGCGCCTCGGGTCGTTCTAGCACAGATACGCAGTATTTT.

The genes are TRBV9 and TRBJ1-1; maybe TRBD1 (5 bases). This CDR3 has 15 residues. From germline, CDR1 is SGDLS and CDR2 YYNGEE. V lost 0 bases and J 4 bases, leaving 13 bases between the germline ends. This chain's CDR3 is CASSVDGSRGTEAFF. CDR3 nucleotide sequence: TGTGCCAGCAGCGTAGATGGGTCGAGGGGCACTGAAGCTTTCTTT.

This clonotype was seen many times. This chain links TRBV19 with TRBJ2-7; 12 nucleotides line up with TRBD1. Germline V gives CDR1 LNHDA, CDR2 SQIVND (reference sequence). This CDR3 spans 14 amino acids. V shed 3 bases, J shed 5 bases, and the junction held 2 bases outside the gene matches. CDR3 region: CASSMGTGGNEQYF. The CDR3 region has the DNA TGTGCCAGTAGTATGGGGACAGGGGGCAACGAGCAGTACTTC.

The chain employs TRBV25-1 and TRBJ2-1, with a possible D match to TRBD2 (6 bases). Trimming took off 0 bases at V and 2 bases at J, with 14 bases between the two ends. The CDR3 is 17 residues long. Per germline, CDR1 MGHDK and CDR2 SYGVNS. CDR3 nucleotides: TGTGCCAGCAGTGAATACGGGGGAGAATATCCCTACAATGAGCAGTTCTTC. Its translation is CASSEYGGEYPYNEQFF.

This clonotype was seen only once. The gene calls are TRBV19 and TRBJ1-1; D is unresolved. V gave up 7 bases and J gave up 2 bases, with 11 bases separating them. Looked up from germline, CDR1 is LNHDA and CDR2 is SQIVND (reference sequence). The CDR3 is made up of 13 amino acids. CDR3 region: CASTRHGNTEAFF. DNA for the CDR3: TGTGCCAGTACCCGACACGGTAACACTGAAGCTTTCTTT.

This clonotype showed up just a few times. The chain couples TRBV7-6 to TRBJ1-2; D is ambiguous. CDR3 length equals 13 residues. Looked up from germline, CDR1 is SGHVS and CDR2 is FNYEAQ. The V gene lost 3 bases and the J gene lost 1 base, with 6 bases spanning the gap. The CDR3 region has the DNA TGTGCCAGCAGCTTCCGGGTTAACTATGGCTACACCTTC. It yields the protein CASSFRVNYGYTF.